Here is one T cell receptor (beta chain) with its context. The data originate from a study of blood T cell repertoires in COVID-19. V lost 1 base and J lost 0, with 12 bases in between. Germline CDR1 is MGHRA and CDR2 is YSYEKL. There are 16 residues in the CDR3. The data were produced by immunoSEQ multiplex PCR, yet TCRdb's version contains in-frame clones alone and is incomplete. The sample comprises fewer than 300,000 clones, approximately 81% of which are singletons, and roughly 3.1% rests with the top ten. The origin of this receptor is a woman between 18 and 29 years old with acute or convalescent COVID-19. The chain links TRBV4-1 to TRBJ1-1; the D is unclear. Material: peripheral blood. The CDR3 DNA sequence: TGCGCCAGCAGCCAAGGTTCAGGACTGCTGAACACTGAAGCTTTCTTT. The encoded protein is CASSQGSGLLNTEAFF.